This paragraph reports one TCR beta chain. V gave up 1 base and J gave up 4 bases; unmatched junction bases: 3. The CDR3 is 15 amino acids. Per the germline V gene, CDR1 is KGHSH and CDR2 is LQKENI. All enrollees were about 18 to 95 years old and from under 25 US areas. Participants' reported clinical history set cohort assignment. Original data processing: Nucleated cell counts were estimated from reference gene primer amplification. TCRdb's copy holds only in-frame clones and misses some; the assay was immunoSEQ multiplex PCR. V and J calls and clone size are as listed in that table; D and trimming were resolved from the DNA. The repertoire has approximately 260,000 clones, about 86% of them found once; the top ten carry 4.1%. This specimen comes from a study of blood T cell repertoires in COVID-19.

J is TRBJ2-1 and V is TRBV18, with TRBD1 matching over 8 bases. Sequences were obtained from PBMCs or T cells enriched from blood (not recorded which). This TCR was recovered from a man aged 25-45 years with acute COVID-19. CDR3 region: CASSPRTGTYNEQFF. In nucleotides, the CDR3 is TGTGCCAGCTCACCACGGACAGGGACTTACAATGAGCAGTTCTTC.